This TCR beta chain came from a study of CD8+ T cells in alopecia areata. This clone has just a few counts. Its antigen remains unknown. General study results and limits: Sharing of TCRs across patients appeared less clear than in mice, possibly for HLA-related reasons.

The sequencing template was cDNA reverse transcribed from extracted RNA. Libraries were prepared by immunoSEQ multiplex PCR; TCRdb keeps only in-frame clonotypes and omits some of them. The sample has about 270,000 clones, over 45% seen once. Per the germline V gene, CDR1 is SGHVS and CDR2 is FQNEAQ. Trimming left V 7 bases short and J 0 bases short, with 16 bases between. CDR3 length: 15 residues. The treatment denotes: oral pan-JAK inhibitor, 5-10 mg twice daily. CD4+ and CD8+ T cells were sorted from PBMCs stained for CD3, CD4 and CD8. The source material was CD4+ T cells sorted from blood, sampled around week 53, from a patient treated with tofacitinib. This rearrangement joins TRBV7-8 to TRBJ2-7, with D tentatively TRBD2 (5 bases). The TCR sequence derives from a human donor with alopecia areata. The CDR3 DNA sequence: TGTGCCAGCACCCCCCTAGGAGGCAGCTCCTACGAGCAGTACTTC. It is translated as CASTPLGGSSYEQYF.